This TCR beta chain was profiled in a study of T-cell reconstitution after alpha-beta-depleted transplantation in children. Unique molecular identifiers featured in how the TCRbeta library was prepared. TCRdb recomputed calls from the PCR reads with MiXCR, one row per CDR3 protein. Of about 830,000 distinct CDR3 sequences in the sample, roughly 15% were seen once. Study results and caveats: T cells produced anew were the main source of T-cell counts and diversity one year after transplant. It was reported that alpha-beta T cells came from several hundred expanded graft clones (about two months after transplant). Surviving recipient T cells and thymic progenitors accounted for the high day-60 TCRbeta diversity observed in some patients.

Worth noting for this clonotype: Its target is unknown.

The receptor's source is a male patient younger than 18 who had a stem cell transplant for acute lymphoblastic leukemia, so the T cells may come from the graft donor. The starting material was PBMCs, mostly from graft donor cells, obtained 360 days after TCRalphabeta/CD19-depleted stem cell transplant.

In DNA, the CDR3 is TGTGCCAGCAGCTTGAGCGTCCGACAGGACTATGGCTACACCTTC. It encodes CASSLSVRQDYGYTF. The chain combines TRBV7-9 with TRBJ1-2, with D tentatively TRBD1 (6 bases). V shed 3 bases and J shed 3 bases, with 14 bases lying between them. Germline V gene data show CDR1 as SEHNR and CDR2 as FQNEAQ (reference sequence). The CDR3 covers 15 residues.